This T cell receptor (beta chain) was observed in a study of response to subunit inactivated influenza vaccine. Findings of the study overall: Authors suggested that a seasonal influenza vaccination recruits few new T cells each time.

The CDR3 runs 13 residues. V lost 5 bases and J lost 5, with 12 bases in between. Germline assignment: CDR1 SGHAT and CDR2 FQNNGV. Using its own MiXCR run on the RT-PCR reads, TCRdb lists one record per CDR3 protein. Among more than 250,000 distinct CDR3 sequences, 20% to 25% were seen once, and the ten largest hold roughly a tenth. At least ten counts were recorded for this clonotype. Its target is not known. The source material was PBMCs from blood, sampled 21 months after vaccination. The sequence was obtained from a man between 50 and 75 years old who received an inactivated influenza vaccine. The chain is built from TRBV11-2 and TRBJ1-1; perhaps TRBD1 as D (5 bases). The CDR3: CASSVQGNTEAFF. The CDR3 region has the DNA TGTGCCAGCAGCGTCCAGGGTAATACTGAAGCTTTCTTT.